The rows below give T cell receptor beta chains drawn from one sample of a study of blood T cells in healthy people across ages. One entry per CDR3 protein results from TCRdb running MiXCR on the 5' RACE reads. Among about 1.6 million distinct CDR3 sequences, roughly 32% were seen once, and the ten largest hold about 11%. Sample: blood. The source is a woman in her 30s in good health. CDR3s include the opening cysteine and the closing phenylalanine or tryptophan. A D gene is named only where the DNA matches it firmly. Some rows mark clone size as missing; the rest say once, few, many or name a class of expanded clone.

CDR3 length: 14
V gene: TRBV4-1
J gene: TRBJ2-3
clone size: many
D gene: -
CDR3 protein: CASSQASGADTQYF
CDR3 DNA: TGCGCCAGCAGCCAGGCCTCGGGCGCAGATACGCAGTATTTT

CDR3 length: 18
V gene: TRBV15
J gene: TRBJ2-1
clone size: -
D gene: TRBD2
CDR3 protein: CATSRDSSGRGFYNEQFF
CDR3 DNA: TGTGCCACCAGCAGAGATAGTAGCGGGAGGGGGTTTTACAATGAGCAGTTCTTC

CDR3 length: 16
V gene: TRBV5-5
J gene: TRBJ2-1
clone size: -
D gene: TRBD2
CDR3 protein: CASRPTSGASFNEQFF
CDR3 DNA: TGTGCCAGCAGACCGACTAGCGGGGCGTCCTTCAATGAGCAGTTCTTC

CDR3 length: 13
V gene: TRBV2
J gene: TRBJ2-5
clone size: -
D gene: -
CDR3 protein: CASTLRPSSPQYF
CDR3 DNA: TGTGCCAGCACCCTAAGGCCCAGCTCCCCCCAGTACTTC

CDR3 length: 16
V gene: TRBV4-1
J gene: TRBJ1-2
clone size: few
D gene: TRBD1
CDR3 protein: CASSQEPDRYGLGYTF
CDR3 DNA: TGCGCCAGCAGCCAAGAACCGGACAGGTATGGCCTGGGCTACACCTTC

CDR3 length: 16
V gene: TRBV6-5
J gene: TRBJ1-6
clone size: -
D gene: TRBD1
CDR3 protein: CASSRQGTTYNSPLHF
CDR3 DNA: TGTGCCAGCAGTCGACAGGGGACGACCTATAATTCACCCCTCCACTTT

CDR3 length: 15
V gene: TRBV5-6
J gene: TRBJ1-1
clone size: -
D gene: -
CDR3 protein: CASSQTLGGDTEAFF
CDR3 DNA: TGTGCCAGCAGCCAGACTTTGGGGGGGGACACTGAAGCTTTCTTT

CDR3 length: 11
V gene: TRBV7-9
J gene: TRBJ1-1
clone size: -
D gene: -
CDR3 protein: CASRPGPEAFF
CDR3 DNA: TGTGCCAGCAGACCGGGACCGGAAGCTTTCTTT

CDR3 length: 13
V gene: TRBV2
J gene: TRBJ2-7
clone size: few
D gene: -
CDR3 protein: CARGRRASSEQYF
CDR3 DNA: TGTGCCAGGGGTCGGAGGGCAAGCTCCGAGCAGTACTTC

CDR3 length: 12
V gene: TRBV5-1
J gene: TRBJ2-1
clone size: few
D gene: -
CDR3 protein: CASSLAWNEQFF
CDR3 DNA: TGCGCCAGCAGCTTGGCTTGGAATGAGCAGTTCTTC

CDR3 length: 13
V gene: TRBV3-1
J gene: TRBJ2-3
clone size: -
D gene: TRBD2
CDR3 protein: CATPAGEADTQYF
CDR3 DNA: TGTGCCACTCCAGCGGGGGAGGCAGATACGCAGTATTTT

CDR3 length: 15
V gene: TRBV7-2
J gene: TRBJ1-2
clone size: -
D gene: -
CDR3 protein: CASSLVVAGVNGYTF
CDR3 DNA: TGTGCCAGCAGCTTGGTGGTGGCAGGGGTTAATGGCTACACCTTC

CDR3 length: 15
V gene: TRBV20-1
J gene: TRBJ2-1
clone size: -
D gene: TRBD2
CDR3 protein: CSARVAGGSFNEQFF
CDR3 DNA: TGCAGTGCTAGAGTGGCTGGCGGGAGCTTCAATGAGCAGTTCTTC

CDR3 length: 13
V gene: TRBV3-1
J gene: TRBJ2-7
clone size: many
D gene: -
CDR3 protein: CASSQGQLYEQYF
CDR3 DNA: TGTGCCAGCAGCCAAGGACAGCTCTACGAGCAGTACTTC

CDR3 length: 13
V gene: TRBV20-1
J gene: TRBJ2-7
clone size: -
D gene: TRBD1
CDR3 protein: CSASAGGGYEQYF
CDR3 DNA: TGCAGTGCTAGTGCAGGGGGTGGGTACGAGCAGTACTTC

CDR3 length: 13
V gene: TRBV30
J gene: TRBJ1-2
clone size: -
D gene: TRBD1
CDR3 protein: CALGRGLHYGYTF
CDR3 DNA: TGTGCCCTGGGCAGGGGGCTGCACTATGGCTACACCTTC

CDR3 length: 15
V gene: TRBV4-1
J gene: TRBJ1-2
clone size: -
D gene: TRBD1
CDR3 protein: CSSSFSMGTGVGYTF
CDR3 DNA: TGCTCCAGCAGCTTTTCTATGGGGACAGGGGTTGGCTACACCTTC

CDR3 length: 14
V gene: TRBV12-3/TRBV12-4
J gene: TRBJ1-2
clone size: -
D gene: TRBD1
CDR3 protein: CASNQRDRGYGYTF
CDR3 DNA: TGTGCCAGCAACCAGAGGGACAGGGGATATGGCTACACCTTC

CDR3 length: 14
V gene: TRBV27
J gene: TRBJ1-6
clone size: few
D gene: TRBD1
CDR3 protein: CASSSYRGDSPLHF
CDR3 DNA: TGTGCCAGCAGTTCGTACAGGGGGGATTCACCCCTCCACTTT

CDR3 length: 15
V gene: TRBV4-1
J gene: TRBJ2-7
clone size: few
D gene: -
CDR3 protein: CASSQIYGGSYEQYF
CDR3 DNA: TGCGCCAGCAGCCAAATCTATGGAGGCTCCTACGAGCAGTACTTC

CDR3 length: 11
V gene: TRBV29-1
J gene: TRBJ1-4
clone size: few
D gene: -
CDR3 protein: CSVLSYEKLFF
CDR3 DNA: TGCAGCGTTCTCAGCTATGAAAAACTGTTTTTT

CDR3 length: 17
V gene: TRBV20-1
J gene: TRBJ2-7
clone size: -
D gene: TRBD1
CDR3 protein: CSARSPPGTGGPYEQYF
CDR3 DNA: TGCAGTGCTAGGAGCCCACCCGGGACAGGGGGACCTTACGAGCAGTACTTC

CDR3 length: 12
V gene: TRBV12-3/TRBV12-4
J gene: TRBJ1-2
clone size: few
D gene: TRBD1
CDR3 protein: CASRRQGAGYTF
CDR3 DNA: TGTGCCAGCAGACGACAGGGTGCAGGCTACACCTTC

CDR3 length: 16
V gene: TRBV18
J gene: TRBJ2-5
clone size: -
D gene: -
CDR3 protein: CASSPRIVRAQETQYF
CDR3 DNA: TGTGCCAGCTCACCACGTATCGTCAGGGCACAAGAGACCCAGTACTTC

CDR3 length: 15
V gene: TRBV28
J gene: TRBJ1-3
clone size: -
D gene: -
CDR3 protein: CASSTNWESGNTIYF
CDR3 DNA: TGTGCCAGCAGCACCAATTGGGAGTCCGGAAACACCATATATTTT

CDR3 length: 15
V gene: TRBV7-2
J gene: TRBJ2-1
clone size: -
D gene: TRBD2
CDR3 protein: CASSLLTSGSGEQFF
CDR3 DNA: TGTGCCAGCAGCTTGTTGACTAGCGGGAGCGGAGAGCAGTTCTTC

CDR3 length: 14
V gene: TRBV6-6
J gene: TRBJ2-3
clone size: -
D gene: TRBD2
CDR3 protein: CASRKSGGGDTQYF
CDR3 DNA: TGTGCCAGCAGAAAGAGCGGGGGTGGGGATACGCAGTATTTT

CDR3 length: 16
V gene: TRBV5-1
J gene: TRBJ1-2
clone size: few
D gene: -
CDR3 protein: CASSLGLDGVSYGYTF
CDR3 DNA: TGCGCCAGCAGCTTGGGACTCGACGGCGTGAGCTATGGCTACACCTTC

CDR3 length: 12
V gene: TRBV30
J gene: TRBJ2-7
clone size: -
D gene: -
CDR3 protein: CAWSRASYEQYF
CDR3 DNA: TGTGCCTGGAGTAGGGCTTCCTACGAGCAGTACTTC

CDR3 length: 14
V gene: TRBV10-2
J gene: TRBJ1-6
clone size: -
D gene: -
CDR3 protein: CASVPGRGDSPLHF
CDR3 DNA: TGCGCCAGCGTTCCGGGACGGGGGGATTCACCCCTCCACTTT

CDR3 length: 17
V gene: TRBV11-2
J gene: TRBJ2-1
clone size: -
D gene: TRBD1
CDR3 protein: CASSPFFGQATYNEQFF
CDR3 DNA: TGTGCCAGCAGCCCTTTTTTTGGACAGGCCACCTACAATGAGCAGTTCTTC

CDR3 length: 18
V gene: TRBV10-3
J gene: TRBJ2-3
clone size: -
D gene: TRBD1
CDR3 protein: CATSEDRRGRLSTDTQYF
CDR3 DNA: TGTGCCACCAGTGAGGATCGAAGGGGGCGTCTTAGCACAGATACGCAGTATTTT

CDR3 length: 15
V gene: TRBV6-5
J gene: TRBJ2-1
clone size: -
D gene: TRBD1
CDR3 protein: CASRATGGSYNEQFF
CDR3 DNA: TGTGCCAGCAGGGCAACAGGGGGCTCCTACAATGAGCAGTTCTTC

CDR3 length: 14
V gene: TRBV20-1
J gene: TRBJ2-7
clone size: -
D gene: -
CDR3 protein: CSAPPGASGYEQYF
CDR3 DNA: TGCAGTGCTCCCCCCGGAGCCAGCGGTTACGAGCAGTACTTC

CDR3 length: 16
V gene: TRBV7-9
J gene: TRBJ1-1
clone size: few
D gene: -
CDR3 protein: CASSDSGGGRITEAFF
CDR3 DNA: TGTGCCAGCAGCGATTCAGGTGGGGGGCGCATAACTGAAGCTTTCTTT

CDR3 length: 17
V gene: TRBV27
J gene: TRBJ2-5
clone size: once
D gene: -
CDR3 protein: CASSLSPTALFYNEQYF
CDR3 DNA: TGTGCCAGCAGTTTATCGCCTACAGCACTCTTTTACAATGAGCAGTACTTC

CDR3 length: 16
V gene: TRBV4-2
J gene: TRBJ2-3
clone size: -
D gene: TRBD2
CDR3 protein: CASRRLSGAPTDTQYF
CDR3 DNA: TGTGCCAGCAGGAGATTAAGCGGGGCACCCACAGATACGCAGTATTTT

CDR3 length: 12
V gene: TRBV10-1
J gene: TRBJ2-2
clone size: -
D gene: -
CDR3 protein: CASAGGPGELFF
CDR3 DNA: TGCGCCAGCGCTGGTGGCCCCGGGGAGCTGTTTTTT

CDR3 length: 11
V gene: TRBV12-3/TRBV12-4
J gene: TRBJ1-3
clone size: few
D gene: -
CDR3 protein: CASSAGNTIYF
CDR3 DNA: TGTGCCAGCAGCGCCGGAAACACCATATATTTT

CDR3 length: 15
V gene: TRBV2
J gene: TRBJ1-2
clone size: -
D gene: -
CDR3 protein: CASSDRASPGDGYTF
CDR3 DNA: TGTGCCAGCAGTGATCGGGCCTCACCTGGGGACGGCTACACCTTC

CDR3 length: 15
V gene: TRBV7-9
J gene: TRBJ1-2
clone size: -
D gene: TRBD1
CDR3 protein: CASSPVRGQGYGYTF
CDR3 DNA: TGTGCCAGCAGCCCAGTGAGGGGGCAAGGCTATGGCTACACCTTC

CDR3 length: 12
V gene: TRBV20-1
J gene: TRBJ2-5
clone size: few
D gene: -
CDR3 protein: CSAMEGAREQYF
CDR3 DNA: TGCAGTGCCATGGAGGGGGCGCGGGAGCAGTACTTC

CDR3 length: 15
V gene: TRBV14
J gene: TRBJ2-7
clone size: -
D gene: -
CDR3 protein: CASSQDWTLSYEQYF
CDR3 DNA: TGTGCCAGCAGCCAAGATTGGACACTCTCCTACGAGCAGTACTTC

CDR3 length: 13
V gene: TRBV20-1
J gene: TRBJ2-1
clone size: -
D gene: -
CDR3 protein: CSATKLQGAEQFF
CDR3 DNA: TGCAGTGCTACGAAACTTCAGGGCGCTGAGCAGTTCTTC

CDR3 length: 15
V gene: TRBV7-9
J gene: TRBJ2-5
clone size: -
D gene: -
CDR3 protein: CASSLYMGVQETQYF
CDR3 DNA: TGTGCCAGCAGCTTATACATGGGAGTTCAGGAGACCCAGTACTTC

CDR3 length: 13
V gene: TRBV6-6
J gene: TRBJ1-6
clone size: -
D gene: -
CDR3 protein: CASIGGYNSPLHF
CDR3 DNA: TGTGCCAGCATCGGGGGCTATAATTCACCCCTCCACTTT

CDR3 length: 15
V gene: TRBV25-1
J gene: TRBJ2-7
clone size: few
D gene: TRBD1
CDR3 protein: CASSDRTDRVSEQYF
CDR3 DNA: TGTGCCAGCAGTGATCGAACGGACAGGGTCAGCGAGCAGTACTTC